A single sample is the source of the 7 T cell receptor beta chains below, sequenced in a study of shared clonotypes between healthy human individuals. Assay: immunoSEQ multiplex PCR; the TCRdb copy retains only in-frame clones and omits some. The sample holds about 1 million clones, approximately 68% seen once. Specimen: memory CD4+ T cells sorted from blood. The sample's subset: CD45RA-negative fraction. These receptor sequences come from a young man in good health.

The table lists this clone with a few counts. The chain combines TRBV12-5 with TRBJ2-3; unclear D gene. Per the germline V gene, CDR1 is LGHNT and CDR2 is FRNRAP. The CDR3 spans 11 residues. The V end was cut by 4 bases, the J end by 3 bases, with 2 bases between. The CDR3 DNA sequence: TGTGCTAGTGGTTCAACAGATACGCAGTATTTT. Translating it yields CASGSTDTQYF.

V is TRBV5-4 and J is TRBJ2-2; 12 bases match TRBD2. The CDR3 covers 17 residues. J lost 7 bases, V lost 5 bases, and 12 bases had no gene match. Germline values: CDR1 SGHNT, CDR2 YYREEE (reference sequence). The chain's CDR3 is CASSPTRLAGDSGELFF. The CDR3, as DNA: TGTGCCAGCAGTCCCACTCGACTAGCGGGAGATAGCGGGGAGCTGTTTTTT.

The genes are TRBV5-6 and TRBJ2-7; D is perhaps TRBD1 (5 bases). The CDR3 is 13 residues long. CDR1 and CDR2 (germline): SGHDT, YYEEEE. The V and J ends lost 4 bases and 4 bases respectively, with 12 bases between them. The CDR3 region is CASSLTALYEQYF. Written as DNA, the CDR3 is TGTGCCAGCAGCCTGACAGCCCTATACGAGCAGTACTTC.

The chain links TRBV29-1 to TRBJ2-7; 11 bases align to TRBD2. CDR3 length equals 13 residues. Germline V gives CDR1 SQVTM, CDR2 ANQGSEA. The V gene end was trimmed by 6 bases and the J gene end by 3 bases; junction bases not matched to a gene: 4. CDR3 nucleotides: TGCAGCGTCGGGACTAGCGGAGGCTACGAGCAGTACTTC. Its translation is CSVGTSGGYEQYF.

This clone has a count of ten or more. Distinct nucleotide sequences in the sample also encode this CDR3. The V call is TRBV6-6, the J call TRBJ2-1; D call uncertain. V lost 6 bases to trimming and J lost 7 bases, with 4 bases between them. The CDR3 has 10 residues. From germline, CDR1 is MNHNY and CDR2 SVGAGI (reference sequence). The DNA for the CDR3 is TGTGCCAGCAGCCGAAATGAGCAGTTCTTC. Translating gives CASSRNEQFF.

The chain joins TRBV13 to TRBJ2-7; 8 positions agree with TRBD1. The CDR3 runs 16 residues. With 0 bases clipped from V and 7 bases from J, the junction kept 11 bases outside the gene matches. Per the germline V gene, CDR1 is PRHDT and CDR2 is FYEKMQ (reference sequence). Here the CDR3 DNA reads TGTGCCAGCAGCTTAGGCCGTCAGGGGGCCAGTTGGGAGCAGTACTTC. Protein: CASSLGRQGASWEQYF.

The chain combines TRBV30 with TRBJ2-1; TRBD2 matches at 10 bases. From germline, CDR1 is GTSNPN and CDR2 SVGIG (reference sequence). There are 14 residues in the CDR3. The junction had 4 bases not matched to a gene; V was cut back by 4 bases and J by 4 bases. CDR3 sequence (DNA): TGTGCCTGGACGGCTAGCGGGAGATACAATGAGCAGTTCTTC. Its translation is CAWTASGRYNEQFF.